Each of the 13 T cell receptor beta chains below was sequenced from the same sample in a study of blood T cell repertoires in COVID-19. Sequencing used immunoSEQ multiplex PCR; TCRdb keeps in-frame clones, though not all of them. The top ten hold 1.7% of the sample, which has fewer than 350,000 clones, around 87% seen once. Sequencing input: PBMCs or T cells enriched from blood (not recorded which). Every receptor here comes from a woman aged 18-29 years with acute COVID-19.

The chain employs TRBV7-8 and TRBJ2-7, with TRBD2 as a possible D gene (7 bases). V shed 5 bases and J shed 6 bases, with 20 bases lying between them. Per the germline V gene, CDR1 is SGHVS and CDR2 is FQNEAQ. The CDR3 totals 15 residues. CDR3 nucleotides: TGTGCCAGCAGCCCCTTCCGGGCAGGGGAGGGCGAGCAGTACTTC. Protein product: CASSPFRAGEGEQYF.

The genes are TRBV6-5 and TRBJ2-3, with 12 bases that match TRBD2. The CDR3 length is 15 residues. J gave up 3 bases and V 8 bases, and 6 bases lay outside the gene matches. Looked up from germline, CDR1 is MNHEY and CDR2 is SVGAGI. CDR3 residues: CASRSGLAGTDTQYF. The CDR3 DNA reads as TGTGCCAGCCGTTCAGGACTAGCGGGAACAGATACGCAGTATTTT.

This rearrangement joins TRBV11-2 to TRBJ1-1, with D possibly TRBD1 on 5 matching bases. CDR3 length: 15 residues. Trimming stripped 0 bases from V and 5 bases from J, with 13 bases between. Germline CDR1 and CDR2: SGHAT and FQNNGV. The CDR3, as DNA: TGTGCCAGCAGCTTAGATTTGGGGCCCGGGACTGAAGCTTTCTTT. Translation gives CASSLDLGPGTEAFF.

In the case of this clone: Other DNA variants within this sample encode the same CDR3. CDR3 sequence (DNA): TGTGCCAGCAGCTTAGGCGGAAGCTCCTACAATGAGCAGTTCTTC. This sequence encodes CASSLGGSSYNEQFF. V and J are TRBV5-4 and TRBJ2-1; D uncertain. The CDR3 extends over 15 amino acids. Germline values: CDR1 SGHNT, CDR2 YYREEE (reference sequence). Trimming took off 2 bases at V and 0 bases at J, with 9 bases between the two ends. The variable domain in full, completed from reference TRBV5-4 and TRBJ2-1, reads ETGVTQSPTHLIKTRGQQVTLRCSSQSGHNTVSWYQQALGQGPQFIFQYYREEENGRGNFPPRFSGLQFPNYSSELNVNALELDDSALYLCASSLGGSSYNEQFFGPGTRLTVL.

This rearrangement joins TRBV7-2 to TRBJ1-1, with D perhaps TRBD1 (5 bases). CDR1 and CDR2 (germline): SGHTA, FQGNSA. This CDR3 comprises 14 residues. V was cut by 5 bases and J by 7 bases, with 17 bases left in between. CDR3: CASSLAPAGFEAFF. In nucleotides, the CDR3 is TGTGCCAGCAGCCTCGCCCCGGCAGGGTTTGAAGCTTTCTTT. Full variable domain (missing parts from reference TRBV7-2 and TRBJ1-1): GAGVSQSPSNKVTEKGKDVELRCDPISGHTALYWYRQSLGQGLEFLIYFQGNSAPDKSGLPSDRFSAERTGGSVSTLTIQRTQQEDSAVYLCASSLAPAGFEAFFGQGTRLTVV.

The genes are TRBV11-2 and TRBJ2-5, with a possible D match to TRBD1 (6 bases). Trimming cost V 1 base and J 2 bases, with 17 bases left between them. The CDR3 runs 17 residues. Germline V gene sequence: CDR1 SGHAT, CDR2 FQNNGV. The CDR3 sequence: CASSLGGVGTKQETQYF. In DNA form, the CDR3 reads TGTGCCAGCAGCTTAGGAGGGGTGGGGACAAAACAAGAGACCCAGTACTTC.

V and J are TRBV30 and TRBJ2-1, with a tentative D call TRBD2 (7 bases). The CDR3 is made up of 13 amino acids. Per germline, CDR1 GTSNPN and CDR2 SVGIG (reference sequence). The germline V and J ends were trimmed by 2 bases and 6 bases, with 11 bases remaining between them. The DNA for the CDR3 is TGTGCCTGGAGTAGGAGGGGGGGCAATGAGCAGTTCTTC. Protein sequence: CAWSRRGGNEQFF. The whole variable domain, filled in from reference TRBV30 and TRBJ2-1, reads SQTIHQWPATLVQPVGSPLSLECTVEGTSNPNLYWYRQAAGRGLQLLFYSVGIGQISSEVPQNLSASRPQDRQFILSSKKLLLSDSGFYLCAWSRRGGNEQFFGPGTRLTVL.

CDR3 DNA: TGTGCCAGCTCACAGGGGCCCTCCCCGCCCCAGCCCCAGCATTTT. Translating gives CASSQGPSPPQPQHF. The chain employs TRBV18 and TRBJ1-5; D possibly corresponds to TRBD1 (5 bases). The CDR3 consists of 15 residues. CDR1 is KGHSH, CDR2 LQKENI, per germline. Trimming stripped 4 bases from V and 7 bases from J, with 17 bases between.

The DNA for the CDR3 is TGTGCCAGCTCACGTCGGACTAGCGGGATCTACAATGAGCAGTTCTTC. Protein sequence: CASSRRTSGIYNEQFF. This chain links TRBV18 with TRBJ2-1, with 12 positions matching TRBD2. The CDR3 has 16 amino acids. CDR1 KGHSH and CDR2 LQKENI come from the germline V gene. The ends lost 4 bases at V and 3 bases at J; junction bases unmatched: 4.

The chain recombines TRBV19 with TRBJ2-2; 7 bases agree with TRBD2. This CDR3 spans 15 amino acids. V lost 3 bases and J lost 4; bases outside the gene matches: 5. Germline V CDR1 and CDR2: LNHDA, SQIVND (reference sequence). The CDR3 region is CASSIIAGSTGELFF. The CDR3 region has the DNA TGTGCCAGTAGTATCATAGCGGGTTCCACCGGGGAGCTGTTTTTT.

V and J are TRBV27 and TRBJ2-7; TRBD2 might be the D (5 bases). The length of the CDR3 is 14 residues. Looked up from germline, CDR1 is MNHEY and CDR2 is SMNVEV (reference sequence). Between the trimmed V and J ends, which lost 5 bases and 2 bases, there was a span of 13 bases. For the CDR3, the DNA is TGTGCCAGCAGTGCCGGGTCGGAGGCCTACGAGCAGTACTTC. It translates to CASSAGSEAYEQYF.

The CDR3 region has the DNA TGTGCCAGCGGTAGCGGCTACGAGCAGTACTTC. It yields the protein CASGSGYEQYF. V is TRBV5-4 and J is TRBJ2-7, with D perhaps matching TRBD2 (6 bases). The V end was cut by 7 bases, the J end by 3 bases, with 8 bases between. Germline V gene lookup returns CDR1 SGHNT and CDR2 YYREEE (reference sequence). The CDR3 runs to 11 residues.

The chain joins TRBV18 to TRBJ1-4; 9 bases agree with TRBD1. The germline CDR1 and CDR2 sequences are KGHSH and LQKENI. The V and J ends lost 3 bases and 7 bases, in that order; junction bases with no gene match: 9. The CDR3 covers 16 residues. CDR3 in amino acids: CASSPGTGTGIEKLFF. DNA of the CDR3: TGTGCCAGCTCACCGGGAACCGGGACAGGGATTGAAAAACTGTTTTTT.